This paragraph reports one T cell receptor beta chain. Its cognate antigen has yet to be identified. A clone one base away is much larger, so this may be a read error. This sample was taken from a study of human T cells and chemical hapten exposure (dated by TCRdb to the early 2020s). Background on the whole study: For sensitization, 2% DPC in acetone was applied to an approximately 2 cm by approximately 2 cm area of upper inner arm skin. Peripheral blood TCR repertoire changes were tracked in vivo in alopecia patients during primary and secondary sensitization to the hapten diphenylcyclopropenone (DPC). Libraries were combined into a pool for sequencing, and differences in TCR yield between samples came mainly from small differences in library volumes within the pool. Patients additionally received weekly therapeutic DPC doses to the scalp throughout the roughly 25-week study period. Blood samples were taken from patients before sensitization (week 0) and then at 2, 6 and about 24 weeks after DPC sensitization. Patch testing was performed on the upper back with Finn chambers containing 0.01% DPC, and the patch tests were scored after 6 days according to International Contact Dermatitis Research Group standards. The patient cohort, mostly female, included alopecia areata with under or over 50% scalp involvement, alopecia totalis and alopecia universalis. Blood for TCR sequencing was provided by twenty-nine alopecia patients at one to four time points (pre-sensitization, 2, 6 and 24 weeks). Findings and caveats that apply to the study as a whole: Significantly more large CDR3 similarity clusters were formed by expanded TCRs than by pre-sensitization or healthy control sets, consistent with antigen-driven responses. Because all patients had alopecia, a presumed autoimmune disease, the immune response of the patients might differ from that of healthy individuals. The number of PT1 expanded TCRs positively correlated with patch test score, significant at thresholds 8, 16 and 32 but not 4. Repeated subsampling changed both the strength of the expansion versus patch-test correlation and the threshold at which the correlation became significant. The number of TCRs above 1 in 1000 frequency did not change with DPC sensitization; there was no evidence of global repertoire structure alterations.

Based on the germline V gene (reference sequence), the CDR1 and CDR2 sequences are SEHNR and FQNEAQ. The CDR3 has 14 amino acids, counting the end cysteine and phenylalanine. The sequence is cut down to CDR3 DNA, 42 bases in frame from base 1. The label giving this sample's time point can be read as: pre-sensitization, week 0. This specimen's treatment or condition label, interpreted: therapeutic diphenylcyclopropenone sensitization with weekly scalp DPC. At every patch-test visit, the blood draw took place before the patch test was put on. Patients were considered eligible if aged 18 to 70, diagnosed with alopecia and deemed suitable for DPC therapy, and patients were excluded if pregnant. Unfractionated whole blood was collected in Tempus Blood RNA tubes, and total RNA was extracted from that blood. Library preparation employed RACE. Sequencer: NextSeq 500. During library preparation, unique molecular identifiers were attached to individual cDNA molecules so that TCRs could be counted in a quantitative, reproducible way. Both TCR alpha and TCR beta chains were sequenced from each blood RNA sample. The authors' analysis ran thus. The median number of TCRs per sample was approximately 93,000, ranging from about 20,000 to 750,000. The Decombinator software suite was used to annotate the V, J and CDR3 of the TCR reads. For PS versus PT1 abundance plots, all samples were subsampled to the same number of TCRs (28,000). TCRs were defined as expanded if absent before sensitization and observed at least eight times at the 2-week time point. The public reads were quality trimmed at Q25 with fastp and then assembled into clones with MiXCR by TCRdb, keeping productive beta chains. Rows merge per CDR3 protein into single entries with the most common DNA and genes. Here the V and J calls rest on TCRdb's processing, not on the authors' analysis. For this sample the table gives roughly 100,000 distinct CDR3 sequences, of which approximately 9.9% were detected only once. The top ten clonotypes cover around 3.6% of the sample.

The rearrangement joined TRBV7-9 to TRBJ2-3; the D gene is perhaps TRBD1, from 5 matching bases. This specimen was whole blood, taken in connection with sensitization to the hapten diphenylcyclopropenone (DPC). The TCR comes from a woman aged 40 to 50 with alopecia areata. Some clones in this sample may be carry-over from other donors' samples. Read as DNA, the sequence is TGTACCTCTCAGGCAGGGCAACAATTGGATACGCAGTATTTT. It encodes CTSQAGQQLDTQYF.